These T cell receptor beta chains were read from a single sample in a study of CXCR3-negative and CXCR3-positive naive CD8 T cells. Each CDR3 protein gets one entry in TCRdb, which reprocessed the 5' RACE reads and gives no DNA. The sample table sets out under 85,000 distinct CDR3 sequences. Source material: naive CXCR3- CD8+ T cells from blood. Every receptor here comes from a human donor in good health. Some clones in this sample may be carry-over from other donors' samples. Each CDR3 is given with its conserved first and last residue.

j_call	v_call	cdr3_aa
TRBJ2-7	TRBV5-1	CASSHVSLPGQGNYEQYF
TRBJ2-2	TRBV29-1	CSVVPGSDTGELFF
TRBJ2-7	TRBV29-1	CSAVVENYEQYF
TRBJ2-7	TRBV7-9	CASSLPPEQYF
TRBJ2-5	TRBV5-4	CASNADSFFQETQYF
TRBJ1-4	TRBV5-1	CASSLDVGATNEKLFF
TRBJ2-1	TRBV29-1	CSVDSGGRVYNEQFF
TRBJ2-5	TRBV19	CASSIRGDSIQETQYF
TRBJ2-7	TRBV6-5	CASSPPGTGGQYEQYF
TRBJ2-7	TRBV20-1	CSARAASGPNYEQYF
TRBJ1-2	TRBV28	CASSFRGVSYGYTF
TRBJ2-1	TRBV5-4	CASSSGPNYNEQFF
TRBJ1-1	TRBV29-1	CSVEGQGNTEAFF
TRBJ2-7	TRBV19	CASSIGLDVEQYF
TRBJ2-3	TRBV7-9	CASSSRTRATDTQYF
TRBJ2-5	TRBV7-8	CASNNRGQFQETQYF
TRBJ2-1	TRBV19	CASSDGQGYYNEQFF
TRBJ1-6	TRBV9	CASSPDRVDSPLHF
TRBJ2-2	TRBV30	CAWSVGGRASGELFF
TRBJ2-2	TRBV6-5	CASSAGLAGYTGELFF
TRBJ2-7	TRBV4-1	CASSQEGTTLYEQYF
TRBJ2-3	TRBV29-1	CSVLQGAVDTQYF
TRBJ2-3	TRBV6-2/TRBV6-3	CASSTPTSGGTDTQYF
TRBJ2-1	TRBV15	CATSPGTGDNEQFF
TRBJ2-3	TRBV5-4	CASSSTAGNADTQYF
TRBJ2-1	TRBV7-2	CASSLLVLAGLSYNEQFF
TRBJ2-5	TRBV29-1	CSVEGGDRAQTQYF
TRBJ2-3	TRBV7-6	CASSLVGSLDTQYF
TRBJ2-1	TRBV28	CASSFAMLQQFF
TRBJ2-7	TRBV5-1	CASSLGLRSNYEQYF
TRBJ2-7	TRBV29-1	CSVEGQVGQLQYF
TRBJ2-5	TRBV29-1	CSVEGQETQYF
TRBJ2-1	TRBV7-9	CASDRLAWRTNEQFF
TRBJ2-5	TRBV20-1	CSARGGTVTETQYF
TRBJ2-7	TRBV6-2/TRBV6-3	CASSYGRGAAYEQYF
TRBJ2-7	TRBV2	CASSEGGTSGAYEQYF